This T cell receptor (beta chain) stems from a study of T cell responses to AZD1222 COVID-19 vaccine. Study information: Timing groups of about 4 and about 12 weeks for second doses were pooled. Study-wide results and caveats: Only six people who got AZD1222 tested seropositive at baseline. A mostly white British donor set with more females was recruited, and clonal diversity was possibly underestimated. Spike-specific TCR breadth and depth rose after two AZD1222 doses.

This CDR3 spans 15 amino acids. V lost 10 bases and J lost 0, with 13 bases in between. The germline V gene encodes CDR1 MNHEY and CDR2 SVGAGI. Produced via immunoSEQ multiplex PCR; TCRdb's table is partial and in-frame only. The sample lists about 98,000 clones; more than 70% were seen once. As to this clone: Its specificity is not known.

Sequences were derived from peripheral blood, sampled on day 0 of AZD1222 vaccination. The sequence derives from an adult in good health. This chain connects TRBV6-5 to TRBJ2-6, with a possible D match to TRBD1 (6 bases). CDR3 bases: TGTGCCACCACAGGGCTTCACTCTGGGGCCAACGTCCTGACTTTC. As protein: CATTGLHSGANVLTF.